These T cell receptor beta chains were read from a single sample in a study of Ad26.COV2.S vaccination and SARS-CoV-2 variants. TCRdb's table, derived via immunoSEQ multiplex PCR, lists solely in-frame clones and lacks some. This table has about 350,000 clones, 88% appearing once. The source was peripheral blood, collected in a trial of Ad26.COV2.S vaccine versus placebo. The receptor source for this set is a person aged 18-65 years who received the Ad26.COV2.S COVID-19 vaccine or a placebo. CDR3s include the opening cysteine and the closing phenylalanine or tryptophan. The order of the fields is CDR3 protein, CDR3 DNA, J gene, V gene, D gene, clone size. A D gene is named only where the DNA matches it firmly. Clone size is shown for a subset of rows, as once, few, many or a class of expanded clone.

CASRLQGLLTGELFF,TGTGCCAGCAGGTTACAGGGGCTGTTGACCGGGGAGCTGTTTTTT,TRBJ2-2,TRBV7-3,TRBD1,-
CASSLAGGQGGQPQHF,TGTGCCAGCAGCTTAGCGGGGGGACAGGGTGGTCAGCCCCAGCATTTT,TRBJ1-5,TRBV7-2,TRBD1,-
CSVAGKGGEKLFF,TGCAGCGTTGCGGGGAAGGGTGGGGAAAAACTGTTTTTT,TRBJ1-4,TRBV29-1,-,-
CASSLGLGNSNQPQHF,TGTGCCAGCAGTTTAGGTCTGGGGAATAGCAATCAGCCCCAGCATTTT,TRBJ1-5,TRBV28,-,once
CAWATGAGANVLTF,TGTGCCTGGGCTACAGGGGCTGGGGCCAACGTCCTGACTTTC,TRBJ2-6,TRBV30,TRBD1,-
CASSLPDAYGYTF,TGTGCCAGCAGTTTACCCGACGCATATGGCTACACCTTC,TRBJ1-2,TRBV28,-,-
CASSQDRVSPLHF,TGCGCCAGCAGCCAAGATCGGGTTTCACCCCTCCACTTT,TRBJ1-6,TRBV4-3,-,-
CASKLAGGSGELFF,TGTGCCAGCAAACTAGCGGGAGGGTCCGGGGAGCTGTTTTTT,TRBJ2-2,TRBV6-1,TRBD2,once
CASSAGHTEAFF,TGTGCCAGCAGTGCGGGCCACACTGAAGCTTTCTTT,TRBJ1-1,TRBV9,-,-
CASSPGPGGSSYNEQFF,TGTGCCAGCAGCCCCGGACCGGGAGGGAGCTCCTACAATGAGCAGTTCTTC,TRBJ2-1,TRBV4-2,TRBD2,-
CAWRAGYHQETQYF,TGTGCCTGGAGGGCCGGGTACCACCAAGAGACCCAGTACTTC,TRBJ2-5,TRBV30,-,-
CSGGGPREQFF,TGCAGCGGGGGGGGACCCCGCGAGCAGTTCTTC,TRBJ2-1,TRBV29-1,TRBD2,-
CASSARQGARQPQHF,TGTGCCAGCAGCGCCCGTCAGGGGGCGAGGCAGCCCCAGCATTTT,TRBJ1-5,TRBV6-2/TRBV6-3,TRBD1,-
CAWSVEGGYNSPLHF,TGTGCCTGGAGTGTGGAGGGGGGATATAATTCACCCCTCCACTTT,TRBJ1-6,TRBV30,-,-
CAWSMMGSGANVLTF,TGTGCCTGGAGTATGATGGGCTCTGGGGCCAACGTCCTGACTTTC,TRBJ2-6,TRBV30,-,-
CASSELQGSYEQYF,TGTGCCAGCAGTGAACTACAGGGCTCCTACGAGCAGTACTTC,TRBJ2-7,TRBV2,-,-
CAWSGSYGYTF,TGTGCCTGGAGTGGTAGCTATGGCTACACCTTC,TRBJ1-2,TRBV30,-,-
CASSPEPTGGDSPLHF,TGTGCCAGCAGCCCAGAACCGACAGGGGGAGACTCACCCCTCCACTTT,TRBJ1-6,TRBV4-2,TRBD1,once
CASSQPLAGSYNEQFF,TGTGCCAGCAGCCAACCACTAGCGGGCTCCTACAATGAGCAGTTCTTC,TRBJ2-1,TRBV4-2,TRBD2,-
CASSHGAEGNTIYF,TGTGCCAGCAGCCACGGGGCTGAAGGAAACACCATATATTTT,TRBJ1-3,TRBV4-2,-,-
CASSFQPSYEQYF,TGTGCCAGCAGCTTTCAGCCCTCCTACGAGCAGTACTTC,TRBJ2-7,TRBV7-2,-,once
CASHSVLCSYNSPLHF,TGTGCCAGCCATTCGGTCTTGTGTTCCTATAATTCACCCCTCCACTTT,TRBJ1-6,TRBV21-1,-,-
CASSPTSVVPRTQYF,TGTGCCAGCAGTCCAACTAGCGTGGTCCCCCGTACGCAGTATTTT,TRBJ2-3,TRBV2,TRBD2,-
CASSQEAREFSYNEQFF,TGTGCCAGCAGCCAAGAGGCGCGGGAGTTTTCCTACAATGAGCAGTTCTTC,TRBJ2-1,TRBV4-2,TRBD2,-
CASSIETVPNEKLFF,TGTGCCAGTAGTATAGAGACAGTGCCTAATGAAAAACTGTTTTTT,TRBJ1-4,TRBV19,-,-
CASARVTGDGYTF,TGCGCCAGCGCCAGGGTGACGGGGGATGGCTACACCTTC,TRBJ1-2,TRBV4-3,-,-
CAGTLGYGYTF,TGTGCCGGGACCCTAGGCTATGGCTACACCTTC,TRBJ1-2,TRBV30,-,-
CASSLGRNTEAFF,TGTGCCAGCAGCTTGGGTAGGAACACTGAAGCTTTCTTT,TRBJ1-1,TRBV7-3,-,-
CASSPELGEVGTDTQYF,TGCGCCAGCAGCCCCGAGCTGGGGGAGGTGGGCACAGATACGCAGTATTTT,TRBJ2-3,TRBV5-1,-,once
CASSPPGAFTRDTQYF,TGTGCCAGCTCACCACCGGGGGCTTTTACCCGAGATACGCAGTATTTT,TRBJ2-3,TRBV18,-,-
CATSRDGYEQYF,TGTGCCACCAGCAGAGATGGCTACGAGCAGTACTTC,TRBJ2-7,TRBV15,-,-
CAISPGGGSPLHF,TGTGCCATCAGCCCCGGTGGGGGTTCACCCCTCCACTTT,TRBJ1-6,TRBV10-3,-,-
CASSELKRGRGGIDEKLFF,TGCGCCAGCAGCGAACTCAAAAGGGGGAGAGGGGGCATAGATGAAAAACTGTTTTTT,TRBJ1-4,TRBV4-3,TRBD1,-
CSVVSLRETQYF,TGCAGCGTTGTAAGTCTAAGGGAGACCCAGTACTTC,TRBJ2-5,TRBV29-1,-,-
CASRKLGQGEAFF,TGTGCCAGCAGGAAATTAGGACAGGGTGAAGCTTTCTTT,TRBJ1-1,TRBV6-5,TRBD1,-
CASSEGGSSNEQFF,TGTGCCAGCAGTGAAGGTGGGAGCAGCAATGAGCAGTTCTTC,TRBJ2-1,TRBV6-1,-,-
CASSAGTGGGYTF,TGTGCCAGCAGCGCCGGGACAGGGGGTGGCTACACCTTC,TRBJ1-2,TRBV2,TRBD1,-